This T cell receptor (beta chain) emerged from a study of T cells in Graves' hyperthyroidism and ophthalmopathy. Study-level findings and limits: Researchers found most expanded thyroid clonotypes above 0.001 in blood as well.

The TCR beta CDR3 regions underwent amplification using RNA transcripts as the source. Carried out on the TCR CDR3, a first-round RT-PCR used the HTBI primer set. TCRdb redid the calling of the multiplex PCR reads with MiXCR, one entry per CDR3 protein. The profile covers around 600,000 distinct CDR3 sequences, with about 14% appearing a single time and about an eighth taken by the ten largest. This clonotype was observed at least ten times. Its antigen is as yet unknown. V was pared by 2 bases and J by 3 bases, with 8 bases of the junction left unmatched. CDR3 length: 16 amino acids. Germline V CDR1 and CDR2: SGHAT, FQNNGV.

The sequence derives from a woman between 50 and 59 years old with Graves' ophthalmopathy. V and J are TRBV11-2 and TRBJ2-3, with 7 bases that match TRBD2. Sequenced material: blood. The CDR3 protein is CASSLRRETPTDTQYF. The CDR3 DNA sequence: TGTGCCAGCAGCTTACGGCGGGAGACCCCTACAGATACGCAGTATTTT.